These 26 T cell receptor beta chains share one sample of origin, sequenced in a study of response to subunit inactivated influenza vaccine. TCRdb re-called the RT-PCR reads with MiXCR, one entry per CDR3 protein. The table records some 570,000 distinct CDR3 sequences, approximately 10% of them present only once. This sample was also put to use in a study of T cells expressing NK-cell markers. In that study: Making the TCR beta cDNA relied on 5'RACE template switching with UMIs.

Sequenced here: PBMCs from blood, sampled on the day of vaccination. These receptors all come from a man aged 50 or older who received an inactivated influenza vaccine.

V and J are TRBV4-1 and TRBJ2-1, with TRBD1 as a possible D gene (7 bases). V gave up 1 base and J gave up 7 bases, with 11 bases separating them. Germline V gene data show CDR1 as MGHRA and CDR2 as YSYEKL. The CDR3 runs to 14 residues. The CDR3 bases are TGCGCCAGCAGCCAAGCTCCAGGGGGGAATGAGCAGTTCTTC. Translated, it gives CASSQAPGGNEQFF.

This clonotype occurred many times. This chain links TRBV4-1 with TRBJ2-1; the D gene is possibly TRBD2 (5 bases). V lost 1 base to trimming and J lost 6 bases, with 7 bases between them. This CDR3 is 13 amino acids long. Germline CDR1 and CDR2: MGHRA and YSYEKL. The CDR3, as DNA: TGCGCCAGCAGCCAAGCACTAGTCAATGAGCAGTTCTTC. Its translation: CASSQALVNEQFF.

This clonotype has at least ten counts. The chain employs TRBV12-3 or TRBV12-4 and TRBJ2-2; D is ambiguous. CDR3 length equals 15 residues. Trimming pared 2 bases from V and 0 bases from J, leaving 7 bases between. In nucleotides, the CDR3 is TGTGCCAGCAGTTTAAGAAGTCCGAACACCGGGGAGCTGTTTTTT. Translated, it gives CASSLRSPNTGELFF.

The V gene is TRBV6-2 or TRBV6-3, the J gene TRBJ1-1, with D tentatively TRBD1 (6 bases). CDR1 MNHEY and CDR2 SVGEGT come from the germline V gene. The length of the CDR3 is 14 residues. Trimming pared 7 bases from V and 0 bases from J, leaving 12 bases between. The CDR3 DNA follows: TGTGCCAGCACCCCGCAGGGGATGAACACTGAAGCTTTCTTT. This translates into CASTPQGMNTEAFF.

The sample holds many counts of this clonotype. This chain connects TRBV21-1 to TRBJ2-7. TRBV21-1 is a documented pseudogene. CDR3 length equals 12 residues. The CDR3 coding sequence is TGTGCCAGCATTACAGAATCCAACGAGCAGTACTTC. Amino acids: CASITESNEQYF.

The chain carries TRBV4-3 and TRBJ1-5; D call uncertain. This CDR3 contains 17 residues. V lost 0 bases to trimming and J lost 3 bases, with 15 bases between them. The germline V gene encodes CDR1 LGHNA and CDR2 YSLEER. The CDR3 sequence is CASSQDPAPSLNQPQHF. The CDR3 bases are TGCGCCAGCAGCCAAGATCCGGCCCCATCCCTCAATCAGCCCCAGCATTTT.

This clonotype was detected a few times. V gene TRBV11-2 combines with J gene TRBJ2-5, with 8 nucleotides matching TRBD1. V trimming: 4 bases; J trimming: 1 base; junction bases outside the gene matches: 8. Germline loops: CDR1 SGHAT, CDR2 FQNNGV. The CDR3 is made up of 16 amino acids. CDR3 nucleotide sequence: TGTGCCAGCAGCTCCACGGGACAGGCCTCCCAAGAGACCCAGTACTTC. It encodes CASSSTGQASQETQYF. Filled out from reference TRBV11-2 and TRBJ2-5, the complete variable domain reads EAGVAQSPRYKIIEKRQSVAFWCNPISGHATLYWYQQILGQGPKLLIQFQNNGVVDDSQLPKDRFSAERLKGVDSTLKIQPAKLEDSAVYLCASSSTGQASQETQYFGPGTRLLVL.

In this sample, this clonotype turned up a few times. The chain joins TRBV5-1 to TRBJ2-1; 8 bases are a match to TRBD2. The germline V gene encodes CDR1 SGHRS and CDR2 YFSETQ. CDR3 length: 16 residues. The V segment lost 1 base and the J segment 7 bases; nucleotides outside the gene matches: 10. CDR3 DNA: TGCGCCAGCAGCTTGCCCGGGGGGGCAAATTTGAATGAGCAGTTCTTC. Translation: CASSLPGGANLNEQFF. The full variable domain, completed using reference TRBV5-1 and TRBJ2-1, is KAGVTQTPRYLIKTRGQQVTLSCSPISGHRSVSWYQQTPGQGLQFLFEYFSETQRNKGNFPGRFSGRQFSNSRSEMNVSTLELGDSALYLCASSLPGGANLNEQFFGPGTRLTVL.

This clonotype was seen ten or more times. The chain couples TRBV23-1 to TRBJ1-2, with D unresolved. TRBV23-1 is placed among ORFs of uncertain function. This CDR3 spans 13 amino acids. Trimming left V 7 bases short and J 7 bases short, with 16 bases between. The DNA for the CDR3 is TGCGCCAGCAATGCCACGGGGAAATGTGGCTACACCTTC. As protein: CASNATGKCGYTF.

There are many counts of this clonotype. The chain recombines TRBV18 with TRBJ2-7; TRBD1 aligns across 7 bases. The V gene end was trimmed by 4 bases and the J gene end by 5 bases; junction bases not matched to a gene: 5. CDR1 and CDR2 (germline): KGHSH, LQKENI. This CDR3 spans 13 amino acids. The CDR3 nucleotides are TGTGCCAGCTCACTAGACAGGGTCGACGAGCAGTACTTC. Its protein product is CASSLDRVDEQYF.

This clonotype was observed at least ten times. The chain links TRBV5-1 to TRBJ2-2; no reliable D call. Per germline, CDR1 SGHRS and CDR2 YFSETQ. The CDR3 is 16 residues long. Between the trimmed V and J ends, which lost 0 bases and 0 bases, there was a span of 9 bases. This CDR3 reads CASSLDSGSNTGELFF. CDR3 in DNA: TGCGCCAGCAGCTTGGATTCGGGCTCGAACACCGGGGAGCTGTTTTTT.

V is TRBV5-1 and J is TRBJ1-4, with 8 bases fitting TRBD1. This CDR3 has 15 residues. V lost 4 bases and J lost 6; bases outside the gene matches: 8. Germline V gives CDR1 SGHRS, CDR2 YFSETQ. The CDR3 sequence: CASSRGDRTYEKLFF. The CDR3 nucleotides read TGCGCCAGCAGCCGCGGGGACAGGACGTATGAAAAACTGTTTTTT.

The chain has TRBV12-3 or TRBV12-4 and TRBJ2-7, with 10 bases lining up with TRBD1. The CDR3 is 14 residues long. J lost 6 bases, V lost 5 bases, and 7 bases had no gene match. The CDR3 nucleotides are TGTGCCAGCAGTCCCGGGACAGGGGTCTTCGAGCAGTACTTC. Its translation is CASSPGTGVFEQYF.

This clonotype came up once. The V gene is TRBV30, the J gene TRBJ2-3; D is undetermined. Looked up from germline, CDR1 is GTSNPN and CDR2 is SVGIG (reference sequence). The CDR3 contains 13 residues. V was pared by 0 bases and J by 0 bases, with 4 bases between. CDR3 residues: CAWSVGSTDTQYF. Written as DNA, the CDR3 is TGTGCCTGGAGTGTAGGTAGCACAGATACGCAGTATTTT.

This chain uses TRBV6-1 with TRBJ2-1; TRBD2 might be the D (7 bases). Looked up from germline, CDR1 is MNHNS and CDR2 is SASEGT. CDR3 length: 15 residues. V lost 6 bases and J 5 bases, leaving 17 bases between the germline ends. The DNA of the CDR3 is TGTGCCAGCAGAACCACCGGGGGGCTAAACAATGAGCAGTTCTTC. It specifies CASRTTGGLNNEQFF.

This clonotype was detected only a few times. The chain links TRBV19 to TRBJ2-1; 9 bases match TRBD2. Germline V gives CDR1 LNHDA, CDR2 SQIVND (reference sequence). The CDR3 loop spans 17 amino acids. After removal of 5 bases from V and 3 bases from J, the junction contained 11 bases not matched to a gene. The CDR3 sequence: CASSDNGLAFGYNEQFF. The DNA for the CDR3 is TGTGCCAGTAGTGATAACGGACTAGCGTTTGGCTACAATGAGCAGTTCTTC.

This chain uses TRBV30 with TRBJ2-5; the D gene is possibly TRBD2 (5 bases). The germline V gene encodes CDR1 GTSNPN and CDR2 SVGIG (reference sequence). V lost 0 bases, J lost 0 bases, and 8 bases lay in between. CDR3 length: 14 amino acids. CDR3 coding DNA: TGTGCCTGGAGTGTACTAGGCAACCAAGAGACCCAGTACTTC. It specifies CAWSVLGNQETQYF. Full variable domain (remainder filled in from reference TRBV30 and TRBJ2-5): SQTIHQWPATLVQPVGSPLSLECTVEGTSNPNLYWYRQAAGRGLQLLFYSVGIGQISSEVPQNLSASRPQDRQFILSSKKLLLSDSGFYLCAWSVLGNQETQYFGPGTRLLVL.

The chain is built from TRBV3-1 and TRBJ1-5; D possibly corresponds to TRBD1 (5 bases). CDR3 length: 15 residues. V was cut by 0 bases and J by 2 bases, with 8 bases left in between. Germline values: CDR1 LGHDT, CDR2 YNNKEL (reference sequence). CDR3 amino acids: CASSQDRVRNQPQHF. The CDR3 DNA is TGTGCCAGCAGCCAAGACAGGGTACGCAATCAGCCCCAGCATTTT.

This clonotype showed up just a few times. The V call is TRBV25-1, the J call TRBJ2-7, with a tentative D call TRBD1 (6 bases). The CDR3 is 16 residues long. The V end was cut by 3 bases, the J end by 3 bases, with 18 bases between. Germline V gene sequence: CDR1 MGHDK, CDR2 SYGVNS. CDR3: CASSDNRLTGNYEQYF. The CDR3, as DNA: TGTGCCAGCAGTGACAACCGCCTAACAGGGAACTACGAGCAGTACTTC.

This chain joins TRBV7-9 and TRBJ2-7; TRBD2 agrees at 9 bases. The CDR3 consists of 15 residues. The V gene end was trimmed by 5 bases and the J gene end by 2 bases; junction bases not matched to a gene: 7. Per germline, CDR1 SEHNR and CDR2 FQNEAQ (reference sequence). In DNA form, the CDR3 reads TGTGCCAGCAGCCCCCGACTAGCGGAGACCTACGAGCAGTACTTC. Its translation is CASSPRLAETYEQYF.

This clonotype came up many times. This chain joins TRBV7-2 and TRBJ2-1; TRBD2 matches 8 bases. The V segment lost 5 bases and the J segment 9 bases; nucleotides outside the gene matches: 9. Looked up from germline, CDR1 is SGHTA and CDR2 is FQGNSA. The CDR3 is 14 residues long. CDR3 sequence reads: CASSVGGGITEQFF. The CDR3 DNA sequence: TGTGCCAGCAGCGTCGGGGGGGGGATCACTGAGCAGTTCTTC. Based on the CDR3 plus reference TRBV7-2 and TRBJ2-1, the full variable domain is GAGVSQSPSNKVTEKGKDVELRCDPISGHTALYWYRQSLGQGLEFLIYFQGNSAPDKSGLPSDRFSAERTGGSVSTLTIQRTQQEDSAVYLCASSVGGGITEQFFGPGTRLTVL.

In its sample, this clonotype was seen a few times. The chain employs TRBV24-1 and TRBJ2-1, with a weak D call TRBD2 (6 bases). The CDR3 runs to 14 residues. CDR1 is KGHDR and CDR2 is SFDVKD in the germline V gene. Trimming took 8 bases from V and 5 from J, leaving 15 bases between them. CDR3: CATKGGINDNEQFF. DNA for the CDR3: TGTGCCACCAAAGGCGGGATCAACGACAATGAGCAGTTCTTC.

V gene TRBV6-1 combines with J gene TRBJ2-1, with 11 bases matching TRBD2. Germline values: CDR1 MNHNS, CDR2 SASEGT. This CDR3 comprises 14 residues. Losses at the gene ends were 7 bases for V and 8 bases for J; bases not matched to a gene: 7. Here the CDR3 DNA reads TGTGCCAGCATCTCTACTAGCGGGGGCGATGAGCAGTTCTTC. This codes for CASISTSGGDEQFF.

This clonotype was seen many times. This chain joins TRBV6-2 or TRBV6-3 and TRBJ2-3, with D perhaps matching TRBD1 (5 bases). The CDR3 spans 16 residues. The germline V gene encodes CDR1 MNHEY and CDR2 SVGEGT. Trimming removed 2 bases at V and 2 bases at J, with 14 bases between. The CDR3 DNA sequence: TGTGCCAGCAGTTACGTCGCAGGGTCAGCCACAGATACGCAGTATTTT. This encodes CASSYVAGSATDTQYF.

At least ten counts were recorded for this clonotype. The rearrangement uses TRBV19 and TRBJ2-3; TRBD2 might be the D (6 bases). V was trimmed by 5 bases and J by 8 bases, leaving 14 bases between them. CDR1 and CDR2 from the germline V gene are LNHDA and SQIVND (reference sequence). This CDR3 is built from 13 residues. CDR3 bases: TGTGCCAGTAGTCCCCGTCGAGCGGGTACGCAGTATTTT. Its protein product is CASSPRRAGTQYF.

The V and J genes are TRBV4-3 and TRBJ2-1, with TRBD2 matching over 7 bases. This CDR3 contains 15 residues. From germline, CDR1 is LGHNA and CDR2 YSLEER. Losses at the gene ends were 0 bases for V and 12 bases for J; bases not matched to a gene: 11. The DNA of the CDR3 is TGCGCCAGCAGCCAAGATAGGCTGGGTGGGAGGGGGCAGTTCTTC. Amino acids: CASSQDRLGGRGQFF.